This entry lists 20 T cell receptor beta chains sequenced from one sample in a study of response to subunit inactivated influenza vaccine. A single record per CDR3 protein comes from TCRdb applying MiXCR to the RT-PCR reads. The repertoire includes over 650,000 distinct CDR3 sequences, approximately 18% of them detected once, and around 9.9% sits in the top ten. The sample here was PBMCs from blood, taken roughly 5 days after vaccination. These receptor sequences come from a man in his forties or fifties who received an inactivated influenza vaccine.

This clonotype appeared a single time. The rearrangement uses TRBV21-1 and TRBJ2-7; the table assigns TRBD2, which was not confirmed against the DNA. TRBV21-1 constitutes a pseudogene. This CDR3 contains 13 residues. The CDR3 is CAERDPSTYEQYF. CDR3 in DNA: TGTGCCGAAAGGGATCCTAGTACGTACGAGCAGTACTTC.

This clonotype was recorded a few times. The chain joins TRBV20-1 to TRBJ2-3; D remains unclear. The germline gives CDR1 DFQATT, CDR2 SNEGSKA (reference sequence). The CDR3 sequence is 12 residues long. The V gene lost 2 bases and the J gene lost 6 bases, with 9 bases spanning the gap. CDR3 coding DNA: TGCAGTGCTAGACTGGACCATGATACGCAGTATTTT. Its translation: CSARLDHDTQYF.

This clonotype turned up a few times. V usage is TRBV3-1 and J usage is TRBJ2-5; perhaps D is TRBD1 or TRBD2 (5 bases each). Germline CDR1 and CDR2: LGHDT and YNNKEL (reference sequence). V was cut by 0 bases and J by 5 bases, with 16 bases left in between. The CDR3 runs to 16 residues. CDR3 loop: CASSQDGTGWGETQYF. CDR3 coding DNA: TGTGCCAGCAGCCAAGATGGAACGGGTTGGGGGGAGACCCAGTACTTC.

This clonotype was found a few times. This rearrangement joins TRBV12-3 or TRBV12-4 to TRBJ2-2; D remains ambiguous. This CDR3 comprises 13 residues. V was pared by 6 bases and J by 6 bases, with 11 bases between. CDR3 residues: CASRLSYAGELFF. The CDR3 DNA sequence: TGTGCCAGCAGACTTTCTTACGCCGGGGAGCTGTTTTTT.

In the case of this clonotype: One junction end does not reproduce the germline sequence, and a read error may be involved. CDR3 loop: CASSPSGRIGLNTQYF. The CDR3 region has the DNA TGTGCCAGCAGCCCCAGCGGGCGGATCGGTTTAAACACTCAGTACTTC. The genes are TRBV9 and TRBJ2-4; perhaps TRBD2 as D (6 bases). The CDR3 runs to 16 residues. Per germline, CDR1 SGDLS and CDR2 YYNGEE.

The chain couples TRBV10-3 to TRBJ2-2; 7 bases are a match to TRBD1. V gave up 10 bases and J gave up 0 bases; unmatched junction bases: 8. Germline V gene lookup returns CDR1 ENHRY and CDR2 SYGVKD. The CDR3 extends over 15 amino acids. The CDR3 spells CATTGTVTNTGELFF. CDR3 bases: TGTGCCACCACAGGGACAGTTACGAACACCGGGGAGCTGTTTTTT.

This clonotype was seen more than once but under ten times. This chain links TRBV20-1 with TRBJ2-3; 8 bases match TRBD2. V dropped 6 bases and J dropped 0; count of bases not matched to a gene: 17. Germline CDR1 DFQATT, CDR2 SNEGSKA (reference sequence). The CDR3 contains 18 residues. CDR3 loop: CSAGGGSGMRTSTDTQYF. CDR3 DNA: TGCAGTGCCGGAGGGGGTAGCGGGATGCGGACTAGCACAGATACGCAGTATTTT.

This clonotype came up a few times. The V and J genes are TRBV18 and TRBJ2-5; a possible D gene is TRBD1 (6 bases). The CDR3 has 15 residues. Germline CDR1 KGHSH, CDR2 LQKENI. Trimming cost V 3 bases and J 0 bases, with 11 bases left between them. CDR3 coding DNA: TGTGCCAGCTCACCTCTACAGGGATACCAAGAGACCCAGTACTTC. The encoded protein is CASSPLQGYQETQYF.

At least ten counts were recorded for this clonotype. The J gene is TRBJ2-1, the V gene TRBV12-3 or TRBV12-4; 12 bases align to TRBD1. The CDR3 has 14 amino acids. Trimming removed 5 bases from V and 8 bases from J; junction bases left unmatched: 4. Written as DNA, the CDR3 is TGTGCCAGCAGTCCGGGACAGGGGGCCGATGAGCAGTTCTTC. Translation gives CASSPGQGADEQFF.

This chain connects TRBV24-1 to TRBJ2-2; 12 nucleotides match TRBD1. V shed 9 bases, J shed 4 bases, and the junction held 14 bases outside the gene matches. Looked up from germline, CDR1 is KGHDR and CDR2 is SFDVKD. The CDR3 length is 18 residues. The CDR3 bases are TGTGCCACCTCATCGATTCGGGGGACAGGGGGCAGCACCGGGGAGCTGTTTTTT. It translates to CATSSIRGTGGSTGELFF.

The rearrangement joins TRBV29-1 to TRBJ1-2; D is uncertain. Per the germline V gene, CDR1 is SQVTM and CDR2 is ANQGSEA. V was pared by 4 bases and J by 4 bases, with 13 bases between. The CDR3 contains 13 residues. In DNA form, the CDR3 reads TGCAGCGTTGGCCTCACAGCATCCTATGGCTACACCTTC. Translated: CSVGLTASYGYTF.

The genes are TRBV12-3 or TRBV12-4 and TRBJ2-7; D is unresolved. The CDR3 contains 14 residues. The V gene lost 2 bases and the J gene lost 3 bases, with 11 bases spanning the gap. The CDR3: CASSLFSGDYEQYF. The CDR3 coding sequence is TGTGCCAGCAGTTTATTCTCTGGGGACTACGAGCAGTACTTC.

This chain uses TRBV10-3 with TRBJ2-6; D is undetermined. The germline V gene encodes CDR1 ENHRY and CDR2 SYGVKD. There are 15 residues in the CDR3. Deletions cut 3 bases from V and 0 bases from J, with 6 bases between. CDR3 in amino acids: CAISDPISGANVLTF. CDR3 coding DNA: TGTGCCATCAGTGACCCCATCTCTGGGGCCAACGTCCTGACTTTC.

This clonotype was observed a single time. The chain employs TRBV6-5 and TRBJ1-3; D unresolved. The CDR3 is 16 amino acids. Germline V gene data show CDR1 as MNHEY and CDR2 as SVGAGI. The V end lost 4 bases, the J end lost 0 bases, and 13 bases lay between the germline ends. The CDR3 is CASSLSPGSSGNTIYF. The CDR3 DNA sequence: TGTGCCAGCAGTTTAAGTCCCGGCAGCTCTGGAAACACCATATATTTT.

This chain links TRBV30 with TRBJ2-3; 9 nucleotides align to TRBD1. CDR3 length: 14 amino acids. After removal of 6 bases from V and 2 bases from J, the junction contained 6 bases not matched to a gene. In germline, CDR1 is GTSNPN, CDR2 SVGIG (reference sequence). CDR3 in amino acids: CACTGDRVTDTQYF. The CDR3 DNA is TGTGCCTGTACGGGGGACAGGGTCACAGATACGCAGTATTTT. Drawing the rest from reference TRBV30 and TRBJ2-3, the complete variable domain is SQTIHQWPATLVQPVGSPLSLECTVEGTSNPNLYWYRQAAGRGLQLLFYSVGIGQISSEVPQNLSASRPQDRQFILSSKKLLLSDSGFYLCACTGDRVTDTQYFGPGTRLTVL.

The chain couples TRBV6-1 to TRBJ2-7; 9 positions match TRBD1. The ends lost 2 bases at V and 0 bases at J; junction bases unmatched: 2. The CDR3 is 15 amino acids. Germline V CDR1 and CDR2: MNHNS, SASEGT. Here the CDR3 DNA reads TGTGCCAGCAGTGAATGGACAGGGGCCTCCTACGAGCAGTACTTC. It specifies CASSEWTGASYEQYF.

This clonotype was seen a few times. The V and J genes are TRBV7-2 and TRBJ1-1, with D tentatively TRBD1 (6 bases). The length of the CDR3 is 15 residues. Germline V gene data show CDR1 as SGHTA and CDR2 as FQGNSA. V lost 4 bases to trimming and J lost 4 bases, with 16 bases between them. The CDR3 sequence is CASSSDSGWGTEAFF. The DNA of the CDR3 is TGTGCCAGCAGCTCGGACAGTGGGTGGGGCACTGAAGCTTTCTTT.

J is TRBJ2-7 and V is TRBV20-1; D possibly corresponds to TRBD1 (5 bases). Trimming pared 2 bases from V and 2 bases from J, leaving 7 bases between. The CDR3 length is 12 residues. Germline V gene data show CDR1 as DFQATT and CDR2 as SNEGSKA (reference sequence). The chain's CDR3 is CSARSRAYEQYF. Written as DNA, the CDR3 is TGCAGTGCTAGAAGCAGGGCCTACGAGCAGTACTTC.

V and J are TRBV5-4 and TRBJ1-1; no clear D. Deletions cut 1 base from V and 1 base from J, with 8 bases between. The germline V gene has CDR1 SGHNT and CDR2 YYREEE (reference sequence). CDR3 length: 14 amino acids. For the CDR3, the DNA is TGTGCCAGCAGCTTGTTGGCTGCGAACACTGAAGCTTTCTTT. This translates into CASSLLAANTEAFF.

The genes are TRBV4-1 and TRBJ2-3; TRBD1 agrees at 8 bases. The CDR3 has 16 residues. The germline gives CDR1 MGHRA, CDR2 YSYEKL. Trimming at V came to 1 base and at J to 4 bases, leaving 7 bases not matched to a gene. The CDR3 spells CASSQVRYRGADTQYF. As DNA, the CDR3 is TGCGCCAGCAGCCAAGTGCGGTACAGGGGGGCAGATACGCAGTATTTT.